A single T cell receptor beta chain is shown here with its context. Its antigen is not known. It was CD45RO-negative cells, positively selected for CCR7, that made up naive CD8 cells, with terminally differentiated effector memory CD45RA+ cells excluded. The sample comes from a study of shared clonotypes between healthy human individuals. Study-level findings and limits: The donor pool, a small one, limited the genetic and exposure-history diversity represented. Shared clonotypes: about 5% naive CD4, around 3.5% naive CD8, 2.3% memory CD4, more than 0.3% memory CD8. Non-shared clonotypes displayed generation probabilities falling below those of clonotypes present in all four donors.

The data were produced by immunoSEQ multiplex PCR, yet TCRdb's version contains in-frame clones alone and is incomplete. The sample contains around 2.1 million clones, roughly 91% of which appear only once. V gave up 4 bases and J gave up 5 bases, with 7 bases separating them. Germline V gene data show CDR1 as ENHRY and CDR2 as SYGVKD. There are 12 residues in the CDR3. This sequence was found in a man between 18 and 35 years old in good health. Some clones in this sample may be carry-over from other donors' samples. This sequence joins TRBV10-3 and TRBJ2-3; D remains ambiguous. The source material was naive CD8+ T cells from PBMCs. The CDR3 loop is CAISALGDTQYF. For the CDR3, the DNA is TGTGCCATCAGTGCCCTCGGAGATACGCAGTATTTT.